In its sample, the clone carrying this TCR beta chain was seen once. Data came from immunoSEQ multiplex PCR; TCRdb stores just in-frame clones and leaves some out. The sample records a few hundred thousand clones, roughly nine tenths being singletons. This entry comes from a study of blood T cell repertoires in COVID-19. Germline V gene data show CDR1 as SGHDT and CDR2 as YYEEEE. The CDR3 length is 14 residues. V shed 0 bases and J shed 6 bases, with 11 bases lying between them. This receptor was identified in a man aged 60 to 69 who had recovered from COVID-19. The chain couples TRBV5-6 to TRBJ2-3; D remains unclear. Sequences were obtained from peripheral blood. CDR3 nucleotide sequence: TGTGCCAGCAGCTTGGGAGAGGTCGGGGATACGCAGTATTTT. Its protein product is CASSLGEVGDTQYF.